Below, 14 T cell receptor beta chains from the same sample are listed, as sequenced in a study of identical twins (dated by TCRdb to about 2016). Library construction relied on 5' RACE. Sequencing instrument: Illumina HiSeq 2000. The public reads were reprocessed in TCRdb via fastp at Q25 and MiXCR, keeping in-frame beta chains. Every entry covers one CDR3 protein and lists the most common genes and DNA from its rows. This sample holds around 1.7 million distinct CDR3 sequences; around a third were observed only once. The ten top clones hold about 0.27% of the sample. The sequenced sample was cord blood. The receptors were sampled from a newborn girl in good health.

This chain links TRBV19 with TRBJ2-7; TRBD2 aligns across 7 bases. Losses at the gene ends were 5 bases for V and 2 bases for J; bases not matched to a gene: 9. The CDR3 has 15 residues. CDR1 is LNHDA and CDR2 is SQIVND in the germline V gene (reference sequence). The CDR3 nucleotides are TGTGCCAGTAGTCACTTCGGGGCGGGAGCCTACGAGCAGTACTTC. Translated, it gives CASSHFGAGAYEQYF.

This chain uses TRBV7-2 with TRBJ1-6, with 8 bases that match TRBD1. V was pared by 0 bases and J by 6 bases, with 4 bases of the junction left unmatched. Looked up from germline, CDR1 is SGHTA and CDR2 is FQGNSA. The CDR3 has 16 amino acids. The CDR3 nucleotides read TGTGCCAGCAGCTTAGCGAGGACAGGGCGTAATTCACCCCTCCACTTT. Its protein is CASSLARTGRNSPLHF.

This clonotype was counted a few times. The rearrangement joins TRBV7-6 to TRBJ2-5; D gene unclear. The V gene's germline CDR1 is SGHVS and CDR2 FNYEAQ. Trimming pared 3 bases from V and 11 bases from J, leaving 31 bases between. The CDR3 has 18 residues. The CDR3: CASSFSPPGSYRDGGQYF. CDR3 nucleotides: TGTGCCAGCAGCTTTAGCCCTCCAGGCTCGTATAGGGATGGTGGGCAGTACTTC.

The chain joins TRBV20-1 to TRBJ2-7; tentative D call: TRBD2 (5 bases). CDR3 length: 12 amino acids. The germline gives CDR1 DFQATT, CDR2 SNEGSKA (reference sequence). The V end was cut by 2 bases, the J end by 3 bases, with 8 bases between. Here the CDR3 DNA reads TGCAGTGCTAGACTAGCAAACTACGAGCAGTACTTC. Residues: CSARLANYEQYF.

The chain is built from TRBV6-2 or TRBV6-3 and TRBJ2-3, with 10 bases that match TRBD1. CDR3 length: 19 amino acids. V was clipped by 5 bases and J by 3 bases; unmatched bases: 17. Per germline, CDR1 MNHEY and CDR2 SVGEGT. The CDR3 nucleotides are TGTGCCAGCAGTGCTACCCAGGGACAGGGGAGGATGAGAACAGATACGCAGTATTTT. Protein product: CASSATQGQGRMRTDTQYF.

This clonotype was observed many times. The chain is built from TRBV29-1 and TRBJ1-1; D not certain. This CDR3 has 11 amino acids. CDR1 SQVTM and CDR2 ANQGSEA come from the germline V gene. V dropped 4 bases and J dropped 1 base, with 4 bases sitting between them. CDR3 region: CSVGENTEAFF. DNA for the CDR3: TGCAGCGTTGGGGAGAACACTGAAGCTTTCTTT. Full variable domain (outside the CDR3, taken from reference TRBV29-1 and TRBJ1-1): SAVISQKPSRDICQRGTSLTIQCQVDSQVTMMFWYRQQPGQSLTLIATANQGSEATYESGFVIDKFPISRPNLTFSTLTVSNMSPEDSSIYLCSVGENTEAFFGQGTRLTVV.

The chain combines TRBV20-1 with TRBJ1-2; possible D gene TRBD1, 5 bases. Germline CDR1 reads DFQATT; CDR2 reads SNEGSKA (reference sequence). The CDR3 extends over 14 amino acids. The V end lost 5 bases, the J end lost 6 bases, and 19 bases lay between the germline ends. The CDR3 region has the DNA TGCAGTGCTTTCATCGGGACGGGGCGAAATGGCTACACCTTC. It specifies CSAFIGTGRNGYTF.

This clonotype was detected many times. The DNA of the CDR3 is TGTGCCATCAGCACAGGGGCGAAGGAGACCCAGTACTTC. This encodes CAISTGAKETQYF. The chain combines TRBV10-3 with TRBJ2-5, with 7 bases that match TRBD1. Germline CDR1 ENHRY, CDR2 SYGVKD. The V gene end was trimmed by 6 bases and the J gene end by 5 bases; junction bases not matched to a gene: 6. The CDR3 totals 13 residues.

J is TRBJ2-2 and V is TRBV2, with TRBD1 as a possible D gene (6 bases). The CDR3 contains 14 residues. Trimming removed 6 bases at V and 6 bases at J, with 14 bases between. Germline CDR1 SNHLY, CDR2 FYNNEI. The DNA of the CDR3 is TGTGCCAGCAGGTTAACAGGGATAGCCGGGGAGCTGTTTTTT. Protein: CASRLTGIAGELFF.

This clonotype was observed many times. The genes are TRBV7-9 and TRBJ1-2; D unresolved. V lost 0 bases, J lost 0 bases, and 5 bases lay in between. This CDR3 comprises 14 residues. Germline CDR1 is SEHNR and CDR2 is FQNEAQ (reference sequence). The CDR3 spells CASSLAGPNYGYTF. CDR3 nucleotides: TGTGCCAGCAGCTTAGCAGGTCCTAACTATGGCTACACCTTC.

This clonotype has a count of ten or more. The V and J genes are TRBV12-3 or TRBV12-4 and TRBJ1-2, with D possibly TRBD1 on 5 matching bases. CDR3 length: 14 residues. V lost 4 bases and J 8 bases, leaving 17 bases between the germline ends. The CDR3 bases are TGTGCCAGCAGTTACACGGGACCGAACTTCGGCTACACCTTC. As protein: CASSYTGPNFGYTF.

CDR3 in amino acids: CSVFPRGLSGMGDTQYF. As DNA, the CDR3 is TGCAGCGTATTCCCCAGGGGTCTGTCGGGAATGGGGGATACGCAGTATTTT. The genes are TRBV29-1 and TRBJ2-3, with TRBD1 as a possible D gene (6 bases). Germline V gives CDR1 SQVTM, CDR2 ANQGSEA. Trimming removed 6 bases from V and 6 bases from J, with 28 bases in between. The CDR3 extends over 17 amino acids.

This clonotype has ten or more counts. This rearrangement joins TRBV2 to TRBJ2-1, with D possibly TRBD1 on 6 matching bases. Trimming took 8 bases from V and 1 from J, leaving 6 bases between them. Germline CDR1 is SNHLY and CDR2 is FYNNEI. This CDR3 comprises 12 residues. The CDR3 here is CASGTSYNEQFF. The CDR3 DNA is TGTGCCAGCGGGACATCCTACAATGAGCAGTTCTTC.

The V and J genes are TRBV7-9 and TRBJ1-3; 7 bases line up with TRBD1. The CDR3 is 15 amino acids. CDR1 is SEHNR and CDR2 is FQNEAQ in the germline V gene (reference sequence). Trimming cost V 7 bases and J 1 base; bases outside gene matches: 7. CDR3 region: CASTRDSPSGNTIYF. As DNA, the CDR3 is TGTGCCAGCACTCGGGACAGCCCGTCTGGAAACACCATATATTTT.